The clone carrying this T cell receptor (beta chain) was seen many times. The data were taken from a study of metastatic and nonmetastatic thyroid tumors. Study overall: Repertoire comparison spanned blood and tumor or nodule tissue of malignant and benign thyroid patients.

TCRdb re-called clones from the PCR reads using MiXCR. The table shows about 40,000 clones, with over 9.5% occurring only once. Per germline, CDR1 ENHRY and CDR2 SYGVKD. This CDR3 comprises 12 residues. V lost 4 bases and J 6 bases, leaving 9 bases between the germline ends. No treatment of any kind had been given to any patient before thyroid surgery. The source material was blood. This receptor was identified in a female donor with papillary thyroid cancer or a benign thyroid nodule (not recorded which). Some clones in this sample may be carry-over from other donors' samples. The V gene is TRBV10-3, the J gene TRBJ1-1; weak D call: TRBD1 (5 bases). The CDR3 region has the DNA TGTGCCATCAGTGTGGGGCAATCTGAAGCTTTCTTT. Protein sequence: CAISVGQSEAFF.